The clone carrying this TCR beta chain was detected a few times. Its antigen remains unidentified. The sample originates from a study of regulatory T cells in long-lasting Graves disease. TCR beta libraries were built with iRepertoire HTBI primers and Arm-PCR of CDR3 regions. From the multiplex PCR reads, TCRdb called clonotypes with MiXCR, one entry per CDR3 protein. The sample includes 400,000 to 500,000 distinct CDR3 sequences, 11% to 15% of them seen just once. The CDR3 runs 20 residues. The V segment lost 1 base and the J segment 0 bases; nucleotides outside the gene matches: 14. From germline, CDR1 is LGHDT and CDR2 YNNKEL (reference sequence). Broader study findings: Newly diagnosed Graves' patients exceeded persistent ones in TCR diversity.

Time point meaning: newly diagnosed GD, antithyroid drugs for less than 3 months. TCR sequences were obtained from RNA taken from PBMCs. Separately, the same data were catalogued under a study of T cells in Graves' hyperthyroidism and ophthalmopathy. That study reports: A lack of ophthalmopathy progression within 18 months defined stable Graves' hyperthyroidism. Carried out on the TCR CDR3, a first-round RT-PCR used the HTBI primer set. Before onset, ophthalmopathy was predicted by the model a median around 6 months earlier.

V is TRBV3-1 and J is TRBJ2-1; 8 bases are shared with TRBD2. The sample here was peripheral blood mononuclear cells (PBMCs), taken at new diagnosis, from a patient treated with antithyroid drugs. The clonotype was recovered from a woman in her 50s with Graves disease. The CDR3 spells CASSQVGVGAGAPSYNEQFF. CDR3 in DNA: TGTGCCAGCAGCCAAGTCGGAGTAGGAGCGGGAGCGCCCTCCTACAATGAGCAGTTCTTC.